The clone carrying this T cell receptor (beta chain) came up many times. One junction end does not reproduce the germline sequence, and a read error may be involved. This CDR3 spans 12 amino acids. The source of the sample is a study of T cells in Graves' hyperthyroidism and ophthalmopathy. Amplification of TCR beta CDR3 regions was performed using RNA transcripts as template. Using the HTBI primer set, a first-round RT-PCR was run on the TCR CDR3. TCRdb re-derived calls from the multiplex PCR reads in MiXCR, one entry per CDR3 protein. The sample lists a few hundred thousand distinct CDR3 sequences, 20% seen once, with less than 30% in the top ten.

This rearrangement joins TRBV12-3 or TRBV12-4 to TRBJ1-5; D uncertain. Sample: blood. The clonotype comes from a man aged 18 to 30 with Graves' hyperthyroidism. The CDR3 sequence is CASSLTNQAQHF. The CDR3 DNA reads as TGTGCCAGCAGCTTAACGAATCAGGCCCAGCATTTT.